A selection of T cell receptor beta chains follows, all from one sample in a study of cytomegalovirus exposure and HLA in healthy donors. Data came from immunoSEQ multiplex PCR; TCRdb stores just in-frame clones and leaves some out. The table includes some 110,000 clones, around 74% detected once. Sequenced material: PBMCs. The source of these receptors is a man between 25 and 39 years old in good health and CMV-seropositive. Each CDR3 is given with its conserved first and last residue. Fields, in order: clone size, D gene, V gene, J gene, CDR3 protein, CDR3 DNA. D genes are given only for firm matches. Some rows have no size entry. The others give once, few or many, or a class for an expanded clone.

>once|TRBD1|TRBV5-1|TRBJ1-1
CASSLGQGPALGTEAFF
TGCGCCAGCAGCTTGGGACAGGGGCCAGCTCTGGGCACTGAAGCTTTCTTT
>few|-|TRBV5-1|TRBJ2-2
CASSLEAGNTGELFF
TGCGCCAGCAGCTTGGAGGCAGGGAACACCGGGGAGCTGTTTTTT
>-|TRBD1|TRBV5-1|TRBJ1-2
CASSLDGTGKGYTF
TGCGCCAGCAGCTTGGACGGGACAGGGAAGGGCTACACCTTC
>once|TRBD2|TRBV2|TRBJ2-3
CASSERKAGGTDTQYF
TGTGCCAGCAGTGAACGGAAAGCGGGGGGCACAGATACGCAGTATTTT
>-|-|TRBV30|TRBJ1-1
CAWSLLSGSNTEAFF
TGTGCCTGGAGTCTGCTTTCGGGATCGAACACTGAAGCTTTCTTT
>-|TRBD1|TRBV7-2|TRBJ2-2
CASSLGRTGGRVGELFF
TGTGCCAGCAGCTTAGGCAGGACAGGGGGCCGGGTCGGGGAGCTGTTTTTT
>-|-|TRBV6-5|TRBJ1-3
CASSLGQGNTIYF
TGTGCCAGCAGTCTCGGACAGGGAAACACCATATATTTT
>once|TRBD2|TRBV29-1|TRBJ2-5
CSVEARRTGGPETQYF
TGCAGCGTTGAAGCCCGCCGAACGGGGGGGCCGGAGACCCAGTACTTC
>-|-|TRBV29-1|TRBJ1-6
CSVAQEINSPLHF
TGCAGCGTCGCTCAGGAAATTAATTCACCCCTCCACTTT
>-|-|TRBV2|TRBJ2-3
CASSDRESRGYF
TGTGCCAGCAGTGATCGGGAGAGCAGAGGGTATTTT
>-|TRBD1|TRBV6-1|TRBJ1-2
CASSFGTVRDGYTF
TGTGCCAGCAGTTTTGGGACAGTAAGAGATGGCTACACCTTC
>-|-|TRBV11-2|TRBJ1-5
CASSPDTSNQPQHF
TGTGCCAGCAGCCCGGACACTAGCAATCAGCCCCAGCATTTT
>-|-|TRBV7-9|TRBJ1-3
CASSSGLFRSGNTIYF
TGTGCCAGCAGCTCGGGACTGTTTCGCTCTGGAAACACCATATATTTT
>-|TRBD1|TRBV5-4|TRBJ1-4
CASSRNRQGGREKLFF
TGTGCCAGCAGCCGGAACCGACAGGGAGGCCGAGAAAAACTGTTTTTT
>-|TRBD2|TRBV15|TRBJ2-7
CATSIGTSGAYEQYF
TGTGCCACCAGCATCGGGACTAGCGGCGCCTACGAGCAGTACTTC
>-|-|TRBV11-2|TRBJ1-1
CASSLDRGTEAFF
TGTGCCAGCAGCTTAGATCGGGGGACTGAAGCTTTCTTT
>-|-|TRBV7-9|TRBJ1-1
CATTRELNTEAFF
TGTGCCACCACCAGGGAACTGAACACTGAAGCTTTCTTT
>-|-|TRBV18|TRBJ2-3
CASSPIHRCPTDTQYF
TGTGCCAGCTCACCGATCCACAGGTGCCCAACAGATACGCAGTATTTT
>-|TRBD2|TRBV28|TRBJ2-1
CASSLSGGGAMDEQFF
TGTGCCAGCAGTTTATCGGGCGGGGGGGCTATGGATGAGCAGTTCTTC
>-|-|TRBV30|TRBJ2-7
CAWSVRTVSEQYF
TGTGCCTGGAGTGTACGGACAGTCTCCGAGCAGTACTTC
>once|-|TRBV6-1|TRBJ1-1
CASVPGWGQSEAFF
TGTGCCAGCGTCCCCGGGTGGGGCCAGTCTGAAGCTTTCTTT
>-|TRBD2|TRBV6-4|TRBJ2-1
CASLWKKGRGSSYNEQFF
TGTGCCAGCCTTTGGAAGAAAGGGCGGGGGAGCTCCTACAATGAGCAGTTCTTC
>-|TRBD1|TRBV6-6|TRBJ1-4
CASSYYGQGDEKLFF
TGTGCCAGCAGTTACTACGGACAGGGGGATGAAAAACTGTTTTTT
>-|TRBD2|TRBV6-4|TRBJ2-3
CASSDGTSGADTQYF
TGTGCCAGCAGTGACGGGACTAGCGGGGCAGATACGCAGTATTTT
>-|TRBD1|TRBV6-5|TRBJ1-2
CASSPVRGQGNGYTF
TGTGCCAGCAGTCCGGTTCGGGGACAGGGGAATGGCTACACCTTC
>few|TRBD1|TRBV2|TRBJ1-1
CASNRDSNTEAFF
TGTGCCAGCAACCGGGACAGCAACACTGAAGCTTTCTTT
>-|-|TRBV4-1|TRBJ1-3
CASSRTTGNTIYF
TGCGCCAGCAGCCGTACTACGGGAAACACCATATATTTT
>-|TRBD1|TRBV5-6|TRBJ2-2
CASSRGQGYTGELFF
TGTGCCAGCAGCCGGGGACAGGGGTACACCGGGGAGCTGTTTTTT
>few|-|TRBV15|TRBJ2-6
CATSRDQGGANVLTF
TGTGCCACCAGCAGAGATCAGGGTGGGGCCAACGTCCTGACTTTC
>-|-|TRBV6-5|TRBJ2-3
CASRRLYRSADTQYF
TGTGCCAGCAGACGACTCTATCGAAGTGCGGATACGCAGTATTTT
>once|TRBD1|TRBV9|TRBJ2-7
CASSVDGTGGYEQYF
TGTGCCAGCAGCGTGGACGGGACAGGGGGTTACGAGCAGTACTTC
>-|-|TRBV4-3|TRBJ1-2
CASSQERQVYGYTF
TGCGCCAGCAGCCAAGAGCGACAGGTCTATGGCTACACCTTC
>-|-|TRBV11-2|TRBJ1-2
CASSLEGAGYTF
TGTGCCAGCAGCTTAGAAGGGGCTGGCTACACCTTC